The entry below gives a single T cell receptor (beta chain) sequence along with its context. The sample comes from a study of shared clonotypes between healthy human individuals. From germline, CDR1 is SGHKS and CDR2 YYEKEE (reference sequence). This CDR3 has 14 residues. V was cut by 0 bases and J by 4 bases, with 10 bases left in between. Over several immunoSEQ plates, each subset's genomic DNA was distributed in even portions. About 280 ng DNA, about 30,000 T cell genomes, went into unsorted PBMC replicate PCRs. Measured with immunoSEQ multiplex PCR; TCRdb has only the in-frame clones, and not every one. The sample records hundreds of thousands of clones, 70% to 80% being singletons.

This TCR was sampled from a woman aged 40 to 55 in good health. Some clones in this sample may be carry-over from other donors' samples. Specimen: PBMCs. J is TRBJ1-2 and V is TRBV5-5; D is uncertain. CDR3 in amino acids: CASSLEGFLYGYTF. CDR3 bases: TGTGCCAGCAGCTTGGAAGGGTTCCTCTATGGCTACACCTTC.